Presented here are 18 T cell receptor beta chains from one specimen sequenced in a study of graft-versus-host responses after intestinal transplantation (dated by TCRdb to about 2021). The library was made by the immunoSEQ multiplex PCR assay. As stored in TCRdb, this immuneACCESS dataset retains in-frame rearrangements with V and J assigned. A fraction of the clones does not appear; measured against another copy, unresolved V genes explain less than half of the discrepancy, and the remainder lacks a known reason. The sample table shows 75,000 to 100,000 clones, and about 93% are seen once. Of the sample, about 0.5% is held by the ten largest clones. Explained via the paper, the time point label denotes: cells obtained before transplantation from donor or recipient. What these receptors recognize is not known. The source material was unstimulated CD8+ T cells sorted from spleen or lymph node cells, sampled before intestinal transplant. These receptors were taken from a human donor who received an intestinal transplant.

The chain is built from TRBV6-4 and TRBJ1-2; 7 nucleotides align to TRBD1. CDR1 is MRHNA and CDR2 is SNTAGT in the germline V gene. The trim removed 7 bases at V and 7 bases at J, leaving 9 bases unmatched. The CDR3 sequence is 13 residues long. The CDR3 DNA is TGTGCCAGCAATCGACAGGGATTGGGTGGCTACACCTTC. It translates to CASNRQGLGGYTF.

There are a few counts of this clone. CDR3 residues: CASSVGAGLNSGNTIYF. The CDR3 DNA reads as TGTGCCAGCAGCGTAGGTGCAGGACTAAACTCTGGAAACACCATATATTTT. The chain recombines TRBV9 with TRBJ1-3; D remains unclear. The CDR3 has 17 amino acids. CDR1 and CDR2 (germline): SGDLS, YYNGEE. V was shortened by 0 bases and J by 0 bases, with 13 bases between the two germline ends.

This clone was observed a single time. This rearrangement joins TRBV19 to TRBJ2-1; possible D gene TRBD2, 5 bases. Looked up from germline, CDR1 is LNHDA and CDR2 is SQIVND (reference sequence). Deletions cut 4 bases from V and 8 bases from J, with 18 bases between. The CDR3 consists of 15 residues. In DNA form, the CDR3 reads TGTGCCAGTAGTAGGGGAGAGGGAATAAGGGATGAGCAGTTCTTC. Its translation is CASSRGEGIRDEQFF.

The chain couples TRBV6-1 to TRBJ2-2, with D possibly matching TRBD2 (6 bases). The CDR3 loop spans 15 amino acids. V was pared by 2 bases and J by 4 bases, with 11 bases between. Germline CDR1 MNHNS, CDR2 SASEGT. Here the CDR3 reads CASSESRGLTGELFF. For the CDR3, the DNA is TGTGCCAGCAGTGAAAGTCGGGGACTCACCGGGGAGCTGTTTTTT.

The chain is built from TRBV19 and TRBJ2-1, with TRBD2 matching over 8 bases. V trimming: 3 bases; J trimming: 1 base; junction bases outside the gene matches: 5. Germline CDR1 LNHDA, CDR2 SQIVND (reference sequence). This CDR3 spans 16 amino acids. The CDR3 DNA is TGTGCCAGTAGTATCAGCGGGGGACCATCCTACAATGAGCAGTTCTTC. Protein sequence: CASSISGGPSYNEQFF.

The chain couples TRBV6-5 to TRBJ1-2; D not certain. Trimming pared 3 bases from V and 8 bases from J, leaving 13 bases between. The CDR3 contains 13 residues. Germline loops: CDR1 MNHEY, CDR2 SVGAGI. This CDR3 reads CASSYYPLEGYTF. CDR3 in DNA: TGTGCCAGCAGTTATTACCCCTTAGAGGGCTACACCTTC.

Notes on this clone: Its ends do not fully match the called genes, so a read error is possible. The genes are TRBV10-1 and TRBJ1-1; D might be TRBD1 (5 bases). The germline V gene has CDR1 WNHNN and CDR2 SYGVQD (reference sequence). The CDR3 sequence is 14 residues long. For the CDR3, the DNA is TGCGCCAGCAGTGAGTCTTCTATAGAGTTTGGGGCTTTCTTC. The encoded protein is CASSESSIEFGAFF.

The genes are TRBV28 and TRBJ1-4, with D tentatively TRBD1 (6 bases). CDR3 length: 16 amino acids. Trimming took 4 bases from V and 2 from J, leaving 14 bases between them. In germline, CDR1 is MDHEN, CDR2 SYDVKM. This CDR3 is CASSSRGGATNEKLFF. In DNA form, the CDR3 reads TGTGCCAGCAGTTCCCGGGGGGGGGCGACTAATGAAAAACTGTTTTTT. Together with reference TRBV28 and TRBJ1-4, the CDR3 gives the full variable domain: DVKVTQSSRYLVKRTGEKVFLECVQDMDHENMFWYRQDPGLGLRLIYFSYDVKMKEKGDIPEGYSVSREKKERFSLILESASTNQTSMYLCASSSRGGATNEKLFFGSGTQLSVL.

V usage is TRBV27 and J usage is TRBJ2-1; 8 bases line up with TRBD1. Germline V gene lookup returns CDR1 MNHEY and CDR2 SMNVEV (reference sequence). The V segment lost 7 bases and the J segment 3 bases; nucleotides outside the gene matches: 2. This CDR3 is 13 amino acids long. The CDR3 reads CASTGTGYNEQFF. CDR3 bases: TGTGCCAGCACCGGGACAGGCTACAATGAGCAGTTCTTC.

The chain has TRBV2 and TRBJ2-7; 8 bases are a match to TRBD1. CDR1 is SNHLY and CDR2 is FYNNEI in the germline V gene. The CDR3 is 17 amino acids. V gave up 8 bases and J gave up 0 bases; unmatched junction bases: 15. In nucleotides, the CDR3 is TGTGCCAGCCTGGGGCAGAGAAGACAGGGGACCTCCTACGAGCAGTACTTC. Amino acid sequence: CASLGQRRQGTSYEQYF.

This rearrangement joins TRBV6-5 to TRBJ2-7, with no clear D. The V and J ends lost 5 bases and 6 bases respectively, with 8 bases between them. Looked up from germline, CDR1 is MNHEY and CDR2 is SVGAGI. The CDR3 has 11 amino acids. CDR3 sequence (DNA): TGTGCCAGCAGTACAACCACCGAGCAGTACTTC. Amino acid sequence: CASSTTTEQYF.

This sequence joins TRBV30 and TRBJ2-7, with D perhaps TRBD1 (5 bases). Trimming removed 1 base at V and 6 bases at J, with 10 bases between. The CDR3 length is 12 residues. Germline assignment: CDR1 GTSNPN and CDR2 SVGIG (reference sequence). CDR3 region: CAWSDDRFEQYF. Written as DNA, the CDR3 is TGTGCCTGGAGTGACGACAGATTCGAGCAGTACTTC.

This chain joins TRBV6-1 and TRBJ2-7; 12 bases line up with TRBD2. This CDR3 is 14 amino acids long. CDR1 MNHNS and CDR2 SASEGT come from the germline V gene. Trimming took 1 base from V and 7 from J; bases not matched to a gene: 2. In DNA, the CDR3 is TGTGCCAGCAGTGAAGGACTAGCGGGAGATGAGCAGTACTTC. Protein sequence: CASSEGLAGDEQYF.

The V gene is TRBV15, the J gene TRBJ2-1; the D gene is possibly TRBD2 (6 bases). Germline assignment: CDR1 LNHNV and CDR2 YYDKDF (reference sequence). V gave up 0 bases and J gave up 8 bases, with 14 bases separating them. CDR3 length: 15 amino acids. CDR3 in amino acids: CATSRDRRELDEQFF. CDR3 bases: TGTGCCACCAGCAGAGATCGTCGGGAGTTGGATGAGCAGTTCTTC.

The chain combines TRBV5-4 with TRBJ1-2; 9 bases agree with TRBD1. The V and J ends lost 3 bases and 4 bases, in that order; junction bases with no gene match: 1. The CDR3 is 13 amino acids. CDR1 and CDR2 (germline): SGHNT, YYREEE (reference sequence). CDR3 protein: CASSSQGAYGYTF. In DNA form, the CDR3 reads TGTGCCAGCAGCTCACAGGGGGCCTATGGCTACACCTTC.

The chain couples TRBV6-5 to TRBJ2-7; D may be TRBD1 (6 bases). This CDR3 has 12 residues. The germline V gene encodes CDR1 MNHEY and CDR2 SVGAGI. The ends were cut back, 6 bases at V and 3 bases at J, with 9 bases in the middle. The CDR3 sequence is CASRRDIYEQYF. DNA for the CDR3: TGTGCCAGCAGACGGGACATCTACGAGCAGTACTTC.

This chain joins TRBV4-1 and TRBJ2-7; no clear D gene. The CDR3 contains 15 residues. The germline CDR1 and CDR2 sequences are MGHRA and YSYEKL. The V gene lost 0 bases and the J gene lost 3 bases, with 12 bases spanning the gap. CDR3 in DNA: TGCGCCAGCAGCCAAGATCCGGGTGGGTACTACGAGCAGTACTTC. Protein sequence: CASSQDPGGYYEQYF.

The chain employs TRBV30 and TRBJ1-2; D ambiguous. V shed 3 bases and J shed 4 bases, with 15 bases lying between them. The CDR3 is 14 amino acids. The germline gives CDR1 GTSNPN, CDR2 SVGIG (reference sequence). The CDR3 reads CAWRIGEALYGYTF. DNA for the CDR3: TGTGCCTGGAGGATCGGGGAGGCCCTCTATGGCTACACCTTC.